This T cell receptor (beta chain) originates from a study of human thymus T cells. Whole-study results and caveats: Thymic and blood repertoires seemed to favor certain V and J genes.

The assay was immunoSEQ multiplex PCR, and TCRdb's table has in-frame clones only and misses some. The table shows some 40,000 clones, with over 85% occurring only once. Donation was from healthy Finnish infants who were having corrective surgery that addressed congenital heart defects. All available leukocytes, rather than a set cell count, yielded the blood DNA. Turning to this clone: Its antigen remains unknown.

The CDR3 is 17 amino acids. The sequence came from a boy under two years old with a congenital heart defect but otherwise immunologically healthy. Sequences were obtained from blood. The V gene is TRBV12-2, the J gene TRBJ1-1; no DNA check was done on the table's D call, TRBD1. TRBV12-2 is assigned pseudogene status. In nucleotides, the CDR3 is TGTGCAAGTCGCTTAGGTATATCAGGGGGACCGAACACTGAAGCTTTCTTT. This sequence encodes CASRLGISGGPNTEAFF.